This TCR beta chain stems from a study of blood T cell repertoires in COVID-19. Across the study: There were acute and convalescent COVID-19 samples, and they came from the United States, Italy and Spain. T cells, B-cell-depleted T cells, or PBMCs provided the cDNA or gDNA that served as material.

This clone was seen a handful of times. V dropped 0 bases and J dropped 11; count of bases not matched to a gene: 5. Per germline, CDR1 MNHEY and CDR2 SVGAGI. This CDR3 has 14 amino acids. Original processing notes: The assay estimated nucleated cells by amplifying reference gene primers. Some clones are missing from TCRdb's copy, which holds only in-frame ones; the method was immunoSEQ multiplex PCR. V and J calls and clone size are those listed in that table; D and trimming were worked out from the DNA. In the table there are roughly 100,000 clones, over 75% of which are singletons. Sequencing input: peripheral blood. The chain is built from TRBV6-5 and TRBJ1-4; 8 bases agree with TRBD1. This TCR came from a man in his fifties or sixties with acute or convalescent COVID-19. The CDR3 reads CASSYSQGAQKLFF. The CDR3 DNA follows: TGTGCCAGCAGTTACTCGCAGGGGGCTCAGAAACTGTTTTTT.